This T cell receptor beta chain was sequenced during a study of blood T cell repertoires in COVID-19. Background on the study: Collection of acute and convalescent COVID-19 samples took place in the United States, Italy and Spain.

Per the original data handling: Amplification of reference gene primers provided the estimated nucleated cell counts. The protocol was immunoSEQ multiplex PCR, while the TCRdb copy is restricted to in-frame clones and leaves out a portion. That table is the source of V, J and clone size, and D and trimming were worked out from the DNA. The table records approximately 270,000 clones, about 79% of them present only once. V gave up 0 bases and J gave up 3 bases, with 10 bases separating them. The CDR3 contains 14 residues. The germline V gene encodes CDR1 SGHRS and CDR2 YFSETQ. The clonotype was recovered from a man older than 75 with acute or convalescent COVID-19. V and J are TRBV5-1 and TRBJ2-7; D remains unclear. Sequencing input: peripheral blood. The CDR3 loop is CASSLGQAFYEQYF. CDR3 coding DNA: TGCGCCAGCAGCTTGGGGCAGGCCTTCTACGAGCAGTACTTC.